A selection of T cell receptor beta chains follows, all from one sample in a study of blood T cell repertoires in COVID-19. Produced via immunoSEQ multiplex PCR; TCRdb's table is partial and in-frame only. The repertoire holds 130,000 to 150,000 clones, with around four fifths as singletons. Sequenced material: peripheral blood. The receptors come from a woman between 35 and 50 years old with active or convalescent COVID-19. CDR3s include the opening cysteine and the closing phenylalanine or tryptophan. Fields, in order: clone size, J gene, V gene, CDR3 protein. Part of the rows lack a size; the others show once, few, many or a class for expanded clones.

>NA|TRBJ1-5|TRBV7-9
CASSDPPAGLSNQPQHF
>few|TRBJ1-5|TRBV19
CASSIMDRLNQPQHF
>NA|TRBJ1-3|TRBV2
CASSRDRGGNTIYF
>NA|TRBJ1-1|TRBV19
CASRSNPQGWAEAFF
>NA|TRBJ1-6|TRBV6-5
CASMNRGNSPLHF
>NA|TRBJ1-4|TRBV3-1/TRBV3-2
CASSPELPKPGQINEKLFF
>NA|TRBJ1-2|TRBV5-5
CASSPVEGQGTRGYTF
>NA|TRBJ2-7|TRBV5-1
CASTAPPSGRQYF
>NA|TRBJ1-1|TRBV19
CASSIGTAFEAFF
>NA|TRBJ2-5|TRBV7-9
CASSSLIRMRETQYF
>few|TRBJ1-4|TRBV19
CASSRQPSTNEKLFF
>few|TRBJ2-7|TRBV7-9
CASSPVDYEQYF
>few|TRBJ1-6|TRBV28
CASSEYSGTANSPLHF
>NA|TRBJ2-4|TRBV3-1/TRBV3-2
CASSQDLEGYKNIQYF
>NA|TRBJ1-5|TRBV29-1
CSVVVGTVGGQPQHF
>NA|TRBJ1-1|TRBV19
CASSIVSRTDTEAFF
>NA|TRBJ2-1|TRBV9
CASSATSGPYNEQFF
>NA|TRBJ1-1|TRBV30
CAWRRVNTEAFF
>NA|TRBJ2-7|TRBV5-1
CASSLVSGLASYEQYF
>NA|TRBJ2-5|TRBV2
CASSVGGLAGAETQYF
>NA|TRBJ2-7|TRBV10-3
CAISPGTSGISFYEQYF
>NA|TRBJ1-1|TRBV29-1
CSVEKGAQGTEAFF
>NA|TRBJ2-5|TRBV5-5
CASSLAKGGKGQETQYF
>NA|TRBJ2-7|TRBV7-2
CASSLALTGEQYF
>NA|TRBJ2-3|TRBV28
CASRTGGPPRTDTQYF
>NA|TRBJ2-1|TRBV11-2
CASSLGGGGLGNEQFF
>once|TRBJ1-2|TRBV28
CASTPPQGWGYTF
>NA|TRBJ2-1|TRBV11-3
CASSSQTSGGNNEQFF
>NA|TRBJ1-2|TRBV19
CASSIRGGLSNYGYTF
>NA|TRBJ2-5|TRBV2
CASHVQGETQYF
>NA|TRBJ2-2|TRBV10-2
CASSTGLAGVPGELFF
>NA|TRBJ1-1|TRBV6-5
CASSYSGGITEAFF
>NA|TRBJ2-1|TRBV28
CASSLWPGNEQFF
>NA|TRBJ2-3|TRBV24-1
CATSYGRGTDTQYF
>NA|TRBJ2-1|TRBV30
CASAGYNEQFF
>NA|TRBJ2-2|TRBV12-5
CASGSEIGRSGTGELFF
>NA|TRBJ1-3|TRBV19
CASSPSGGNTIYF
>NA|TRBJ2-2|TRBV10-2
CASRPGQGNTGELFF
>NA|TRBJ1-1|TRBV28
CASSLTALQGNTEAFF
>NA|TRBJ2-7|TRBV30
CAWSQAGGYEQYF
>many|TRBJ1-1|TRBV12-3/TRBV12-4
CASSLREHTEAFF
>NA|TRBJ2-2|TRBV28
CASSWPGGRGTGELFF
>NA|TRBJ1-1|TRBV19
CASSFGLMNTEAFF
>once|TRBJ2-7|TRBV5-1
CASSSGQFDEQYF
>NA|TRBJ2-5|TRBV7-2
CASSLPAGSQGETQYF
>NA|TRBJ2-3|TRBV6-4
CASSVGDRARRDTQYF
>NA|TRBJ1-3|TRBV6-1
CASSEGVRAVGNTIYF
>NA|TRBJ1-2|TRBV27
CASSLYQGTIGGYTF
>NA|TRBJ1-2|TRBV27
CASSSLTGAANYGYTF
>NA|TRBJ1-2|TRBV5-1
CASSPGSEAYYGYTF